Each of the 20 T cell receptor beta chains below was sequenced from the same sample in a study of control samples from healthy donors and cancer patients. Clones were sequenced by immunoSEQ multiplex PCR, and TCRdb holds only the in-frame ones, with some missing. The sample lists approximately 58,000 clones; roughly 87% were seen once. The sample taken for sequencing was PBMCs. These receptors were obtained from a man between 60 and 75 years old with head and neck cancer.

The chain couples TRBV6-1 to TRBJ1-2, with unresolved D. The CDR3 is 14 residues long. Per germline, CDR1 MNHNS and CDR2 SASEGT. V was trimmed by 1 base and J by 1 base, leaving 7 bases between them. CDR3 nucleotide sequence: TGTGCCAGCAGTGAAGGGACGGTTAACTATGGCTACACCTTC. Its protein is CASSEGTVNYGYTF.

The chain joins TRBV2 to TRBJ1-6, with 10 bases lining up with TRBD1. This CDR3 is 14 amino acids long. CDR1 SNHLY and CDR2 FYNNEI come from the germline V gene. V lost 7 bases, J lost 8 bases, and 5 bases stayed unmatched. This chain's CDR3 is CASNKDRGYSPLHF. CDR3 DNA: TGTGCCAGCAACAAGGACAGGGGGTATTCACCCCTCCACTTT.

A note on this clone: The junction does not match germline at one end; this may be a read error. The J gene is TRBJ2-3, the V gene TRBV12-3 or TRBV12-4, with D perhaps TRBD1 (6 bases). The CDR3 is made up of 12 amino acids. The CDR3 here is CASSFRTATQYF. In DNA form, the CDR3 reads TGTGCCAGCAGTTTTAGGACAGCTACGCAGTATTTT.

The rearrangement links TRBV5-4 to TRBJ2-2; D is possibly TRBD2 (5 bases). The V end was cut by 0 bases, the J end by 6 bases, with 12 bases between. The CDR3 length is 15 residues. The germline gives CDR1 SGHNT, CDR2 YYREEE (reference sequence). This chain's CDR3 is CASSLAGMGPGELFF. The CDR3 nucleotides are TGTGCCAGCAGCTTGGCGGGGATGGGCCCCGGGGAGCTGTTTTTT.

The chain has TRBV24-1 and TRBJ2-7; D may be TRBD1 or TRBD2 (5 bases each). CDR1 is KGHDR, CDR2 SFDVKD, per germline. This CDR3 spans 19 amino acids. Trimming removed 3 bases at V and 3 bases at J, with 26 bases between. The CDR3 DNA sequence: TGTGCCACCAGTGATAGGGCCCCTATGTCCAGGGACCTTTACTACGAGCAGTACTTC. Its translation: CATSDRAPMSRDLYYEQYF.

This CDR3 reads CASGDSDNSPLHF. The CDR3, as DNA: TGCGCCAGCGGGGACAGCGATAATTCACCCCTCCACTTT. The rearrangement links TRBV5-1 to TRBJ1-6; 7 positions match TRBD1. J gave up 5 bases and V 7 bases, and 3 bases lay outside the gene matches. Germline CDR1 SGHRS, CDR2 YFSETQ. This CDR3 comprises 13 residues.

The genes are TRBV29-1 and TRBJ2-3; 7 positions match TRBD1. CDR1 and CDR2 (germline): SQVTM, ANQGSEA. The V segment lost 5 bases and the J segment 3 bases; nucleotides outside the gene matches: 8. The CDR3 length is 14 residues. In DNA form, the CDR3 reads TGCAGCGTTATAGACAGGGATGGAACAGATACGCAGTATTTT. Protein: CSVIDRDGTDTQYF.

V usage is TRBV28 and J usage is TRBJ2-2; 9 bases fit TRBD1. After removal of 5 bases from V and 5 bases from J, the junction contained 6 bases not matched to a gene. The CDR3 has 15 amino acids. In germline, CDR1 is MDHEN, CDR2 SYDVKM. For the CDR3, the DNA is TGTGCCAGCAGTACACAGGGGGCAAGGACCGGGGAGCTGTTTTTT. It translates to CASSTQGARTGELFF.

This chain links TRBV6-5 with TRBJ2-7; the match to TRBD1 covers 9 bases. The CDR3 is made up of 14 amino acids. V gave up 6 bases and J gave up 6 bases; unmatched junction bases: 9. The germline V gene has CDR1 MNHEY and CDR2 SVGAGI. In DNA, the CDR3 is TGTGCCAGCAGAACCGGGACAGGGCCTATCGAGCAGTACTTC. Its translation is CASRTGTGPIEQYF.

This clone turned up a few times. The CDR3 loop is CASSLLASSQETQYF. CDR3 bases: TGTGCCAGCAGTTTATTAGCTAGCTCCCAAGAGACCCAGTACTTC. The V gene is TRBV28, the J gene TRBJ2-5; weak D call: TRBD2 (5 bases). The CDR3 spans 15 residues. V gave up 1 base and J gave up 1 base, with 10 bases separating them. The germline CDR1 and CDR2 sequences are MDHEN and SYDVKM.

CDR3 DNA sequence: TGTGCCAGCAGCTCCAATGGCCCGGGACAGGGCATGACAGATACGCAGTATTTT. Translation gives CASSSNGPGQGMTDTQYF. The chain combines TRBV7-6 with TRBJ2-3; TRBD1 aligns across 9 bases. The V and J ends lost 4 bases and 3 bases, in that order; junction bases with no gene match: 14. The V gene's germline CDR1 is SGHVS and CDR2 FNYEAQ. CDR3 length: 18 residues.

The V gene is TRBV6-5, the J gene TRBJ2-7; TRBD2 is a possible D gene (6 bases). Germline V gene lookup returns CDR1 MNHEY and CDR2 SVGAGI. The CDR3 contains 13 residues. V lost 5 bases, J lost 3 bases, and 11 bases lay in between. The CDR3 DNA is TGTGCCAGCAGTCCCCGACTAGGCTACGAGCAGTACTTC. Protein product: CASSPRLGYEQYF.

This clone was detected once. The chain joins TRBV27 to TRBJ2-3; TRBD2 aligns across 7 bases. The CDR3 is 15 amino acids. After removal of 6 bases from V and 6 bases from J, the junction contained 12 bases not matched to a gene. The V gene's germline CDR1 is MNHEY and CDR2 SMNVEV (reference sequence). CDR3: CASRSGSGVVDTQYF. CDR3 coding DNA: TGTGCCAGCAGGTCGGGGAGCGGGGTCGTGGATACGCAGTATTTT.

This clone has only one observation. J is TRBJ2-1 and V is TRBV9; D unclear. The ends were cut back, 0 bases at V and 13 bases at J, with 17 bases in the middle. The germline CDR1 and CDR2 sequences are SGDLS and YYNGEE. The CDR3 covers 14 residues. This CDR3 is CASSVVPAGTPQFF. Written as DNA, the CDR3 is TGTGCCAGCAGCGTAGTTCCGGCCGGCACGCCCCAGTTCTTC.

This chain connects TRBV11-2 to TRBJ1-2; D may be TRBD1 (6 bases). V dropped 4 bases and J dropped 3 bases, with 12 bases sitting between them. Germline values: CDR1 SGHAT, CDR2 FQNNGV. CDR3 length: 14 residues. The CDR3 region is CASSSPQGHYGYTF. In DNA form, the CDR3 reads TGTGCCAGCAGCTCTCCACAGGGACACTATGGCTACACCTTC.

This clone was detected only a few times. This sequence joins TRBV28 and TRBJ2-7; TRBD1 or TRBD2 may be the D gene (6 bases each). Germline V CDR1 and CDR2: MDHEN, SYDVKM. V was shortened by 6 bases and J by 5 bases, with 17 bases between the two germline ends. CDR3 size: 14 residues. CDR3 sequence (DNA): TGTGCCAGCAGACCTCCCGGGGGCATCAACGAGCAGTACTTC. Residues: CASRPPGGINEQYF.

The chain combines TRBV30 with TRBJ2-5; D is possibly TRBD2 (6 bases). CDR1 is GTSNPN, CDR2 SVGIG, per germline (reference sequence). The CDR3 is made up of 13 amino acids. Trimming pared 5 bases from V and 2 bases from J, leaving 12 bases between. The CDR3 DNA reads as TGTGCCTGGTGCGGGACTGCACAAGAGACCCAGTACTTC. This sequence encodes CAWCGTAQETQYF.

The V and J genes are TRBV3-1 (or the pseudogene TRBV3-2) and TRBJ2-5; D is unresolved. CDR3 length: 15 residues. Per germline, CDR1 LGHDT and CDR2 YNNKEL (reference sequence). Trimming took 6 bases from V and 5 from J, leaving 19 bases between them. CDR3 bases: TGTGCCAGCAGTTCCCCGGACCCCACCGGGGAGACCCAGTACTTC. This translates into CASSSPDPTGETQYF.

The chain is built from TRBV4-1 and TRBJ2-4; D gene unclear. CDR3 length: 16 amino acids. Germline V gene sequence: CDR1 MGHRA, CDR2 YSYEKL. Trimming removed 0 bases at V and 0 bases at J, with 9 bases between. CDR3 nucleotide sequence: TGCGCCAGCAGCCAAGACGACTTCATAGCCAAAAACATTCAGTACTTC. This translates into CASSQDDFIAKNIQYF.

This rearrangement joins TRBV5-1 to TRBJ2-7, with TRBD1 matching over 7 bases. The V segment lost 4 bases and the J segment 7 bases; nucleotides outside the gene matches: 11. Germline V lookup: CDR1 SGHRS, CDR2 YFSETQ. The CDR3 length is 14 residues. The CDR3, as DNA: TGCGCCAGCAGCCCCGGACAGGACCAGGATGAGCAGTACTTC. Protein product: CASSPGQDQDEQYF.